These 25 T cell receptor beta chains share one sample of origin, sequenced in a study of blood T cells in healthy people across ages. Combining a sample-barcoded 5' primer with a J-beta primer mix, a second PCR ran for roughly 6 to 12 cycles. Each CDR3 protein is one row after TCRdb ran MiXCR on the 5' RACE reads. This sample has around 2 million distinct CDR3 sequences, with roughly 43% found just once. The sequencing sample was made of blood. Receptors were obtained from a human donor in good health.

This clonotype was seen repeatedly, ten times or more. The chain employs TRBV12-3 or TRBV12-4 and TRBJ2-7; either TRBD1 or TRBD2 may supply D (5 bases each). V gave up 6 bases and J gave up 1 base, with 7 bases separating them. The CDR3 runs to 12 residues. The CDR3 nucleotides are TGTGCCAGCAGGGGACCATCCTACGAGCAGTACTTC. Residues: CASRGPSYEQYF.

This clonotype has a handful of counts. The chain links TRBV7-8 to TRBJ2-3; no reliable D call. CDR3 length: 13 residues. V was clipped by 8 bases and J by 4 bases, with 13 bases between them. Germline CDR1 and CDR2: SGHVS and FQNEAQ. DNA of the CDR3: TGTGCCAGCCCGTCCCCGGGCCCAGATACGCAGTATTTT. Residues: CASPSPGPDTQYF.

This chain joins TRBV29-1 and TRBJ2-3; no firm D call. The CDR3 runs 10 residues. Trimming cost V 8 bases and J 6 bases, with 9 bases left between them. CDR1 SQVTM and CDR2 ANQGSEA come from the germline V gene. CDR3 sequence (DNA): TGCAGCACTCGGTGGGATACGCAGTATTTT. Protein product: CSTRWDTQYF.

This clonotype showed up many times. V gene TRBV29-1 combines with J gene TRBJ2-1, with D maybe TRBD1 (6 bases). The CDR3 runs 11 residues. The germline gives CDR1 SQVTM, CDR2 ANQGSEA. The V end was cut by 7 bases, the J end by 15 bases, with 19 bases between. The CDR3 spells CSGTSGQQTFF. In DNA, the CDR3 is TGCAGCGGCACCTCAGGACAGCAGACGTTCTTC.

The chain joins TRBV6-2 or TRBV6-3 to TRBJ2-5, with a possible D match to TRBD1 (5 bases). This CDR3 has 15 amino acids. V lost 6 bases, J lost 5 bases, and 19 bases lay in between. CDR1 is MNHEY and CDR2 is SVGEGT in the germline V gene. The CDR3 bases are TGTGCCAGCAGGATCGACAGATATGGTCCGGAGACCCAGTACTTC. It specifies CASRIDRYGPETQYF.

The table lists this clonotype with a few counts. This chain connects TRBV29-1 to TRBJ2-3, with TRBD2 identical over 10 bases. CDR3 length: 15 amino acids. Per germline, CDR1 SQVTM and CDR2 ANQGSEA. V shed 2 bases and J 1 base; nucleotides not matched to a gene: 3. As DNA, the CDR3 is TGCAGCGTTGAAAGGACTAGCGGTGGCACAGATACGCAGTATTTT. Translated: CSVERTSGGTDTQYF.

Concerning this clonotype: At one boundary the junction diverges from the germline segment, which might be a read error. The chain is built from TRBV2 and TRBJ1-2; 9 nucleotides line up with TRBD1. Germline V lookup: CDR1 SNHLY, CDR2 FYNNEI. This CDR3 has 13 amino acids. In DNA, the CDR3 is TGTGCCAGCAGGGGACAGGGTGACTATGGCCACACCTTC. It is translated as CASRGQGDYGHTF.

The chain is built from TRBV7-2 and TRBJ2-5; no clear D. CDR3 length: 15 amino acids. Trimming cost V 5 bases and J 7 bases, with 20 bases left between them. Germline V gives CDR1 SGHTA, CDR2 FQGNSA. The CDR3 here is CASSPSRGAPGTQYF. As DNA, the CDR3 is TGTGCCAGCAGCCCGAGTCGAGGAGCACCGGGGACCCAGTACTTC. Full variable domain (remainder filled in from reference TRBV7-2 and TRBJ2-5): GAGVSQSPSNKVTEKGKDVELRCDPISGHTALYWYRQSLGQGLEFLIYFQGNSAPDKSGLPSDRFSAERTGGSVSTLTIQRTQQEDSAVYLCASSPSRGAPGTQYFGPGTRLLVL.

The chain recombines TRBV7-2 with TRBJ2-7, with D unresolved. V lost 5 bases to trimming and J lost 3 bases, with 17 bases between them. Germline loops: CDR1 SGHTA, CDR2 FQGNSA. CDR3 size: 15 residues. Written as DNA, the CDR3 is TGTGCCAGCAGCCCGGGCCCCACCACTTACTACGAGCAGTACTTC. Amino acid sequence: CASSPGPTTYYEQYF.

The chain recombines TRBV20-1 with TRBJ2-7, with no clear D. The J call may be incorrect, as the DNA end agrees better with TRBJ2-4. CDR1 is DFQATT and CDR2 is SNEGSKA in the germline V gene (reference sequence). The CDR3 has 16 amino acids. CDR3 nucleotide sequence: TGCAGTGCTAGAGATTGGGCGGCCGGCACCCGATCCATTCAGTACTTC. Protein product: CSARDWAAGTRSIQYF.

The sample holds a few counts of this clonotype. The genes are TRBV15 and TRBJ2-7; tentatively, D is TRBD1 (6 bases). V gave up 2 bases and J gave up 4 bases, with 12 bases separating them. Germline V gives CDR1 LNHNV, CDR2 YYDKDF (reference sequence). The CDR3 runs to 14 residues. The CDR3, as DNA: TGTGCCACCAGCAGAAGGGGGAATTTTTACGAGCAGTACTTC. As protein: CATSRRGNFYEQYF.

This clonotype was seen more than once but under ten times. The chain has TRBV12-3 or TRBV12-4 and TRBJ2-5; 8 bases align to TRBD1. The CDR3 loop spans 17 amino acids. V lost 2 bases, J lost 5 bases, and 13 bases stayed unmatched. The CDR3 loop is CASSLISDPRGPETQYF. The CDR3 DNA reads as TGTGCCAGCAGTTTAATATCCGATCCCAGGGGGCCGGAGACCCAGTACTTC.

This clonotype was observed once. This chain joins TRBV28 and TRBJ2-7; tentative D call: TRBD1 (5 bases). This CDR3 comprises 13 residues. Trimming shortened V by 8 bases and J by 5 bases, and 16 bases separated the two germline ends. The germline CDR1 and CDR2 sequences are MDHEN and SYDVKM. The CDR3 reads CASLEGLTDEQYF. The CDR3 DNA reads as TGTGCCAGCCTCGAAGGCTTGACAGACGAGCAGTACTTC.

This clonotype has more than one count but fewer than ten. V and J are TRBV4-1 and TRBJ1-6, with D maybe TRBD1 (5 bases). The V gene lost 1 base and the J gene lost 8 bases, with 15 bases spanning the gap. CDR1 and CDR2 from the germline V gene are MGHRA and YSYEKL. The CDR3 is 16 amino acids. CDR3 sequence (DNA): TGCGCCAGCAGCCAAGTGTTCGGGGGGTACGATTCACCCCTCCACTTT. Its translation: CASSQVFGGYDSPLHF.

The rearrangement links TRBV3-1 to TRBJ2-7, with 7 nucleotides matching TRBD1. CDR1 LGHDT and CDR2 YNNKEL come from the germline V gene (reference sequence). The J segment lost 2 bases and the V segment lost 4 bases, leaving 8 bases of the junction unmatched. This CDR3 contains 15 residues. CDR3 sequence (DNA): TGTGCCAGCAGCCTCACAGGGGAATACGCCTACGAGCAGTACTTC. It codes for CASSLTGEYAYEQYF.

The genes are TRBV7-2 and TRBJ2-5; D may be TRBD2 (5 bases). V was cut by 6 bases and J by 0 bases, with 14 bases left in between. The germline V gene encodes CDR1 SGHTA and CDR2 FQGNSA. The CDR3 loop spans 15 amino acids. The CDR3 protein is CASRNWERYQETQYF. The CDR3 bases are TGTGCCAGCAGGAACTGGGAGCGGTACCAAGAGACCCAGTACTTC.

This chain uses TRBV7-2 with TRBJ2-5; D remains ambiguous. Germline V gene data show CDR1 as SGHTA and CDR2 as FQGNSA. The CDR3 runs 13 residues. V shed 1 base and J shed 5 bases, with 8 bases lying between them. The CDR3 DNA reads as TGTGCCAGCAGCTTAGACGGTTGGGAGACCCAGTACTTC. This sequence encodes CASSLDGWETQYF.

The table lists this clonotype with a few counts. The CDR3 loop is CASSQEWTEYGYTF. CDR3 nucleotide sequence: TGCGCCAGCAGCCAGGAATGGACAGAATATGGCTACACCTTC. This chain joins TRBV5-1 and TRBJ1-2; TRBD1 might be the D (6 bases). V lost 4 bases and J lost 5, with 15 bases in between. Germline V lookup: CDR1 SGHRS, CDR2 YFSETQ. CDR3 length equals 14 residues.

The V call is TRBV28, the J call TRBJ2-7, with 9 positions matching TRBD1. CDR3 length equals 17 residues. Germline CDR1 reads MDHEN; CDR2 reads SYDVKM. V trimming: 5 bases; J trimming: 2 bases; junction bases outside the gene matches: 13. Here the CDR3 reads CASSTIQGAPATYEQYF. The DNA of the CDR3 is TGTGCCAGCAGTACCATACAGGGGGCTCCCGCCACCTACGAGCAGTACTTC.

This clonotype has more than one count but fewer than ten. The CDR3 bases are TGTGCCAGCAGTAGACAGGGGGTCTCCTACGAGCAGTACTTC. Translated, it gives CASSRQGVSYEQYF. J is TRBJ2-4 and V is TRBV12-3 or TRBV12-4, with 9 bases that match TRBD1. Judging by the DNA end, TRBJ2-7 fits better; the J call may be wrong. The CDR3 runs to 14 residues.

This clonotype occurred a few times. The rearrangement links TRBV12-3 or TRBV12-4 to TRBJ1-1; possibly TRBD1 for D (5 bases). The length of the CDR3 is 12 residues. V was trimmed by 6 bases and J by 5 bases, leaving 10 bases between them. The CDR3 sequence: CASRPEGTEAFF. CDR3 in DNA: TGTGCCAGCAGGCCAGAGGGGACTGAAGCTTTCTTT.

This clonotype was picked up a small number of times. V and J are TRBV5-6 and TRBJ2-5; 8 bases are shared with TRBD1. V gave up 4 bases and J gave up 0 bases; unmatched junction bases: 11. Germline V gene lookup returns CDR1 SGHDT and CDR2 YYEEEE. The CDR3 is made up of 17 amino acids. The chain's CDR3 is CASSRILGQDNQETQYF. The CDR3 DNA sequence: TGTGCCAGCAGCCGCATCCTGGGACAGGACAACCAAGAGACCCAGTACTTC.

This chain joins TRBV12-5 and TRBJ1-5; TRBD1 is a possible D gene (5 bases). The V and J ends lost 3 bases and 5 bases respectively, with 11 bases between them. From germline, CDR1 is LGHNT and CDR2 FRNRAP. This CDR3 region has 14 residues. The CDR3 loop reads CASGFSAGHQPQHF. CDR3 nucleotides: TGTGCTAGTGGTTTTTCGGCAGGGCATCAGCCCCAGCATTTT.

This clonotype was detected many times. The chain recombines TRBV2 with TRBJ2-4; D might be TRBD1 or TRBD2, each matching 6 bases. The CDR3 is 16 residues long. Germline V gives CDR1 SNHLY, CDR2 FYNNEI. V lost 0 bases to trimming and J lost 9 bases, with 18 bases between them. CDR3 amino acids: CASSEAETGGRSIQYF. The CDR3, as DNA: TGTGCCAGCAGTGAAGCCGAGACCGGGGGCAGGAGCATTCAGTACTTC.

The table lists this clonotype with a few counts. V is TRBV5-1 and J is TRBJ2-7, with 8 nucleotides matching TRBD2. Germline V gene lookup returns CDR1 SGHRS and CDR2 YFSETQ. The CDR3 sequence is 17 residues long. The junction had 15 bases not matched to a gene; V was cut back by 5 bases and J by 2 bases. The chain's CDR3 is CASSFPPPSGGAYEQYF. CDR3 DNA sequence: TGCGCCAGCAGTTTCCCTCCCCCGAGCGGGGGAGCCTACGAGCAGTACTTC. Variable domain in full (rest from reference TRBV5-1 and TRBJ2-7): KAGVTQTPRYLIKTRGQQVTLSCSPISGHRSVSWYQQTPGQGLQFLFEYFSETQRNKGNFPGRFSGRQFSNSRSEMNVSTLELGDSALYLCASSFPPPSGGAYEQYFGPGTRLTVT.